This T cell receptor beta chain was sequenced for a study of shared T cell receptors in the human thymus. Germline assignment: CDR1 LGHNA and CDR2 YNFKEQ. V shed 4 bases, J shed 9 bases, and the junction held 16 bases outside the gene matches. The CDR3 length is 18 residues. This table comes from immunoSEQ multiplex PCR, and its TCRdb copy is limited to in-frame clones, with some not included. This table has some 720,000 clones, roughly 88% appearing once. Another study also made use of these data, one on human thymus T cells. That publication notes: The thymus tissue came from resections taken during corrective heart surgery.

The clonotype was recovered from a boy in the first two years of life with a congenital heart defect. J is TRBJ2-1 and V is TRBV4-2, with 12 bases fitting TRBD2. Sequencing was done on a sample of thymocytes. CDR3 nucleotide sequence: TGTGCCAGCAGCCTCGGGGGCATAACTAGCGGGAGGATAAGTGAGCAGTTCTTC. Residues: CASSLGGITSGRISEQFF.